A selection of T cell receptor beta chains follows, all from one sample in a study of chemoradiotherapy in HPV16-positive cancers. The method was immunoSEQ multiplex PCR; TCRdb's version includes in-frame clones alone and lacks a portion of them. The repertoire holds under 70,000 clones, with roughly 90% as singletons. Sequences were derived from blood, sampled from a patient who underwent chemoradiotherapy. The receptors were sampled from a human donor with HPV-associated anogenital cancer. The CDR3 runs from the conserved cysteine through the conserved F or W. The D gene is left open where the match is weak. Size is omitted from some rows. Given values are once, few, many or a class for expanded clones.

clone_size	d_call	j_call	v_call	cdr3_aa	cdr3_nt
few	.	TRBJ1-3	TRBV5-4	CASSLTGSGNTIYF	TGTGCCAGCAGCTTAACAGGGAGTGGAAACACCATATATTTT
.	.	TRBJ2-1	TRBV9	CASSVTLGGYNEQFF	TGTGCCAGCAGCGTGACCCTTGGCGGCTACAATGAGCAGTTCTTC
.	TRBD2	TRBJ2-3	TRBV7-8	CASSLARGTRAGGPGDTQYF	TGTGCCAGCAGCTTAGCTAGGGGAACGCGAGCGGGAGGGCCCGGTGATACGCAGTATTTT
few	.	TRBJ1-2	TRBV19	CASLLWTDNYGYTF	TGTGCCAGCCTGCTCTGGACAGACAACTATGGCTACACCTTC
.	TRBD1	TRBJ1-6	TRBV4-3	CASSRNRGGNSPLHF	TGCGCCAGCAGCCGCAACAGGGGTGGGAATTCACCCCTCCACTTT
.	.	TRBJ1-5	TRBV6-1	CASSGGQLQPQHF	TGTGCCAGCAGTGGGGGCCAACTACAGCCCCAGCATTTT
.	.	TRBJ1-6	TRBV7-2	CASSPSPGTSSPLHF	TGTGCCAGCAGCCCCAGCCCAGGGACTAGTTCACCCCTCCACTTT
.	TRBD2	TRBJ2-1	TRBV6-5	CASRRRGGRNNEQFF	TGTGCCAGCAGACGCCGGGGGGGACGGAACAATGAGCAGTTCTTC
.	.	TRBJ1-4	TRBV5-1	CASSFKGQDEKLFF	TGCGCCAGCAGCTTCAAGGGGCAGGATGAAAAACTGTTTTTT
.	TRBD1	TRBJ2-5	TRBV6-5	CASTPPGGVETQYF	TGTGCCAGCACCCCCCCAGGGGGCGTAGAGACCCAGTACTTC
.	TRBD1	TRBJ2-5	TRBV5-4	CASSLGARDRVGETQYF	TGTGCCAGCAGCTTGGGGGCCCGGGACAGGGTGGGAGAGACCCAGTACTTC
few	.	TRBJ2-1	TRBV27	CASSYHNEQFF	TGTGCCAGCAGTTACCACAATGAGCAGTTCTTC
.	.	TRBJ1-1	TRBV4-1	CASSQDRGLRWAFF	TGCGCCAGCAGCCAAGATCGGGGGCTGCGTTGGGCTTTCTTT
.	TRBD2	TRBJ2-5	TRBV6-6	CASTKGLAGRETQYF	TGTGCCAGCACCAAGGGACTAGCGGGTCGAGAGACCCAGTACTTC
.	TRBD2	TRBJ2-7	TRBV19	CASSGSGRGSYEQYF	TGTGCCAGTAGTGGGAGCGGGAGGGGCTCCTACGAGCAGTACTTC
.	.	TRBJ2-1	TRBV5-8	CASSLKRHNEQFF	TGTGCCAGCAGCTTAAAGAGGCACAATGAGCAGTTCTTC
.	.	TRBJ1-1	TRBV6-5	CASSLEANTEAFF	TGTGCCAGCAGTTTAGAAGCCAACACTGAAGCTTTCTTT
.	.	TRBJ2-7	TRBV5-4	CASSRTTGTPYEQYF	TGTGCCAGCAGCCGCACCACAGGGACCCCGTACGAGCAGTACTTC
.	.	TRBJ2-6	TRBV25-1	CASSFEATGQSRANVLTF	TGTGCCAGCAGTTTTGAGGCAACTGGACAAAGTCGGGCCAACGTCCTGACTTTC
.	TRBD1	TRBJ2-5	TRBV5-4	CASGGQGGEETQYF	TGTGCCAGCGGAGGACAGGGGGGTGAGGAGACCCAGTACTTC
.	.	TRBJ2-1	TRBV7-8	CASSKGRPDYNEQFF	TGTGCCAGCAGTAAAGGAAGGCCGGATTACAATGAGCAGTTCTTC
.	TRBD1	TRBJ1-5	TRBV9	CASSVGQGADQPQHF	TGTGCCAGCAGCGTCGGACAGGGGGCTGATCAGCCCCAGCATTTT
.	.	TRBJ2-5	TRBV11-2	CASSLKETQYF	TGTGCCAGCAGCTTAAAAGAGACCCAGTACTTC
.	.	TRBJ2-7	TRBV5-4	CASSPQAQTIYEQYF	TGTGCCAGCAGCCCTCAGGCCCAGACCATCTACGAGCAGTACTTC
.	TRBD2	TRBJ2-5	TRBV5-5	CASSPGGGGTQYF	TGTGCCAGCAGCCCGGGAGGGGGAGGGACCCAGTACTTC
.	TRBD2	TRBJ2-1	TRBV30	CAWDRDYQFF	TGTGCCTGGGACCGGGACTACCAGTTCTTC
.	.	TRBJ2-3	TRBV5-1	CASRDRLVSTQYF	TGCGCCAGCAGAGACCGACTAGTTTCTACGCAGTATTTT
.	.	TRBJ1-2	TRBV19	CASSIDGAYGYTF	TGTGCCAGTAGTATAGACGGGGCGTATGGCTACACCTTC
.	.	TRBJ1-2	TRBV29-1	CSVEQTANYGYTF	TGCAGCGTTGAGCAGACAGCTAACTATGGCTACACCTTC
.	TRBD2	TRBJ2-7	TRBV7-2	CASSPSGRSLGQYF	TGTGCCAGCAGCCCGAGCGGGAGGTCCCTCGGGCAGTACTTC
.	.	TRBJ1-1	TRBV5-6	CASSLDGRDIQAFF	TGTGCCAGCAGCTTGGACGGCAGAGACATCCAAGCTTTCTTT
.	.	TRBJ2-7	TRBV7-2	CASSSPRTHYEQYF	TGTGCCAGCAGCTCCCCAAGGACTCACTACGAGCAGTACTTC
.	.	TRBJ1-5	TRBV6-1	CASKPGTSNQPQHF	TGTGCCAGCAAGCCGGGGACCAGCAATCAGCCCCAGCATTTT
.	TRBD1	TRBJ1-2	TRBV20-1	CSAKTGVGYTF	TGCAGTGCCAAGACAGGGGTTGGCTACACCTTC
.	TRBD1	TRBJ2-7	TRBV7-9	CASSLGGYDRAYEQYF	TGTGCCAGCAGCTTAGGGGGCTATGACAGGGCATACGAGCAGTACTTC
.	.	TRBJ2-7	TRBV21-1	CASSFPMTGYSIHEQYF	TGTGCCAGCAGTTTCCCCATGACAGGGTATAGCATCCACGAGCAGTACTTC
.	.	TRBJ2-3	TRBV5-1	CASSLGLASDTQYF	TGCGCCAGCAGCTTAGGCCTAGCGTCAGATACGCAGTATTTT
.	.	TRBJ1-1	TRBV18	CASSALDRGNTEAFF	TGTGCCAGCTCAGCACTTGACCGGGGCAACACTGAAGCTTTCTTT
.	.	TRBJ2-7	TRBV11-2	CASSPGVVGEQYF	TGTGCCAGCAGCCCAGGGGTAGTGGGCGAGCAGTACTTC
.	.	TRBJ1-5	TRBV7-9	CASSSGRESNQPQHF	TGTGCCAGCAGCTCCGGACGAGAGAGCAATCAGCCCCAGCATTTT
.	.	TRBJ2-1	TRBV6-5	CATLRSSENEQFF	TGTGCCACTTTAAGGTCGAGCGAAAATGAGCAGTTCTTC
.	.	TRBJ1-2	TRBV30	CAWRVKEGGRGYTF	TGTGCCTGGAGGGTGAAAGAAGGGGGTAGGGGCTACACCTTC
few	TRBD2	TRBJ2-7	TRBV6-1	CASSGEEAGGSYEQYF	TGTGCCAGCAGTGGGGAAGAAGCGGGGGGCTCCTACGAGCAGTACTTC
.	TRBD2	TRBJ2-3	TRBV4-3	CASSHGLAGGRSTDTQYF	TGCGCCAGCAGCCACGGACTAGCGGGAGGGAGGAGCACAGATACGCAGTATTTT
.	.	TRBJ1-6	TRBV2	CAGTGYRNNSPLHF	TGTGCCGGTACAGGGTACAGGAATAATTCACCCCTCCACTTT
.	TRBD1	TRBJ2-7	TRBV7-7	CASSAGGNGYEQYF	TGTGCCAGCAGCGCAGGGGGAAATGGCTACGAGCAGTACTTC
.	TRBD1	TRBJ2-2	TRBV29-1	CSVLGQGVTGELFF	TGCAGCGTGCTGGGACAGGGAGTCACCGGGGAGCTGTTTTTT
.	TRBD2	TRBJ2-5	TRBV25-1	CASSEWAGGRQETQYF	TGTGCCAGCAGCGAGTGGGCGGGAGGGAGACAAGAGACCCAGTACTTC
.	TRBD1	TRBJ2-1	TRBV4-1	CASSQGQGAGYNEQFF	TGCGCCAGCAGCCAAGGCCAGGGGGCTGGATACAATGAGCAGTTCTTC
.	TRBD2	TRBJ2-3	TRBV5-1	CASSGTSGASTDTQYF	TGCGCCAGCAGCGGGACTAGCGGGGCTAGCACAGATACGCAGTATTTT
.	TRBD1	TRBJ2-5	TRBV5-4	CASSSFTGQGETQYF	TGTGCCAGCAGCTCTTTTACCGGACAGGGGGAGACCCAGTACTTC
.	TRBD2	TRBJ2-3	TRBV5-5	CASSPREGMNVRTQYF	TGTGCCAGCAGCCCCAGGGAGGGGATGAACGTTCGTACGCAGTATTTT
once	.	TRBJ1-1	TRBV19	CASSGMNTEAFF	TGTGCCAGTTCGGGAATGAACACTGAAGCTTTCTTT
.	.	TRBJ1-1	TRBV4-3	CASSQIRSGTEAFF	TGCGCCAGCAGCCAAATTAGGTCGGGAACTGAAGCTTTCTTT